The 29 T cell receptor beta chains below come from one sample, sequenced in a study of response to subunit inactivated influenza vaccine. TCRdb re-derived calls from the RT-PCR reads in MiXCR, one entry per CDR3 protein. The sample consists of a few hundred thousand distinct CDR3 sequences, about a fifth of them appearing once. Specimen: PBMCs from blood, collected approximately 20 months after vaccination. The receptors were sampled from a man aged 45-69 years who received an inactivated influenza vaccine.

In its sample, this clonotype was seen a few times. This chain connects TRBV6-2 or TRBV6-3 to TRBJ1-4; D ambiguous. The CDR3 length is 15 residues. Germline V gene lookup returns CDR1 MNHEY and CDR2 SVGEGT. V dropped 2 bases and J dropped 0 bases, with 7 bases sitting between them. The CDR3 is CASSYGRPTNEKLFF. CDR3 coding DNA: TGTGCCAGCAGTTACGGACGGCCAACTAATGAAAAACTGTTTTTT.

At least ten counts were recorded for this clonotype. The chain uses TRBV29-1 and TRBJ1-3; D is unresolved. Germline CDR1 is SQVTM and CDR2 is ANQGSEA. V was clipped by 4 bases and J by 4 bases, with 11 bases between them. The CDR3 extends over 13 amino acids. The CDR3 coding sequence is TGCAGCGTTGGATGGTCGCAAGGAAACACCATATATTTT. Translation gives CSVGWSQGNTIYF.

The chain couples TRBV28 to TRBJ2-7; 12 nucleotides align to TRBD1. The V gene's germline CDR1 is MDHEN and CDR2 SYDVKM. The CDR3 runs 16 residues. V lost 6 bases to trimming and J lost 4 bases; unmatched junction nucleotides: 10. The CDR3 bases are TGTGCCAGCAGAGCCAACCTGGGACAGGGGGCTTACGAGCAGTACTTC. It is translated as CASRANLGQGAYEQYF.

This clonotype was found a few times. This chain links TRBV30 with TRBJ2-2; no reliable D call. V shed 0 bases and J shed 6 bases, with 11 bases lying between them. The CDR3 is 14 amino acids. Per the germline V gene, CDR1 is GTSNPN and CDR2 is SVGIG (reference sequence). In nucleotides, the CDR3 is TGTGCCTGGAGTGTACCCTATCTTTCCGGGGAGCTGTTTTTT. This encodes CAWSVPYLSGELFF. Full variable domain (missing parts from reference TRBV30 and TRBJ2-2): SQTIHQWPATLVQPVGSPLSLECTVEGTSNPNLYWYRQAAGRGLQLLFYSVGIGQISSEVPQNLSASRPQDRQFILSSKKLLLSDSGFYLCAWSVPYLSGELFFGEGSRLTVL.

In its sample, this clonotype was seen a few times. V and J are TRBV18 and TRBJ1-1; D remains unclear. CDR3 length: 15 residues. Germline CDR1 is KGHSH and CDR2 is LQKENI. V lost 3 bases to trimming and J lost 1 base, with 12 bases between them. The CDR3 DNA reads as TGTGCCAGCTCACCTATCTCGTCAGCGAACACTGAAGCTTTCTTT. It is translated as CASSPISSANTEAFF. Supplemented by reference TRBV18 and TRBJ1-1, the full variable domain reads NAGVMQNPRHLVRRRGQEARLRCSPMKGHSHVYWYRQLPEEGLKFMVYLQKENIIDESGMPKERFSAEFPKEGPSILRIQQVVRGDSAAYFCASSPISSANTEAFFGQGTRLTVV.

This chain uses TRBV4-3 with TRBJ2-3; D is unresolved. The length of the CDR3 is 13 residues. Deletions cut 2 bases from V and 5 bases from J, with 8 bases between. Germline V CDR1 and CDR2: LGHNA, YSLEER. The CDR3 DNA is TGCGCCAGCAGCCAAAAATCGGGAGATACGCAGTATTTT. It is translated as CASSQKSGDTQYF.

CDR3 nucleotide sequence: TGTGCCAGCAGTGTCCGCCCTTTACAGGGGGATACGCAGTATTTT. It specifies CASSVRPLQGDTQYF. This chain links TRBV2 with TRBJ2-3, with 7 bases that match TRBD1. Germline V lookup: CDR1 SNHLY, CDR2 FYNNEI. V was clipped by 4 bases and J by 6 bases; unmatched bases: 10. This CDR3 comprises 15 residues.

J is TRBJ1-1 and V is TRBV6-5; tentatively, D is TRBD1 (5 bases). Per the germline V gene, CDR1 is MNHEY and CDR2 is SVGAGI. There are 13 residues in the CDR3. Deletions cut 6 bases from V and 11 bases from J, with 19 bases between. The CDR3 loop reads CASRYADGGTAFF. The CDR3, as DNA: TGTGCCAGCAGATACGCTGACGGGGGGACGGCTTTCTTT.

This clonotype was seen many times. The genes are TRBV12-3 or TRBV12-4 and TRBJ1-2, with TRBD1 matching over 9 bases. This CDR3 region has 17 residues. V was clipped by 3 bases and J by 0 bases; unmatched bases: 8. DNA for the CDR3: TGTGCCAGCAGTTTCCATGGACAGGGGCACTCTAACTATGGCTACACCTTC. The encoded protein is CASSFHGQGHSNYGYTF.

The J gene is TRBJ1-5, the V gene TRBV20-1; D ambiguous. Germline V lookup: CDR1 DFQATT, CDR2 SNEGSKA (reference sequence). Trimming stripped 6 bases from V and 0 bases from J, with 12 bases between. The CDR3 length is 14 residues. CDR3 protein: CSASWEGSNQPQHF. The CDR3 nucleotides are TGCAGTGCCTCCTGGGAGGGTAGCAATCAGCCCCAGCATTTT.

This sequence joins TRBV28 and TRBJ2-1, with 7 bases lining up with TRBD2. Looked up from germline, CDR1 is MDHEN and CDR2 is SYDVKM. The CDR3 loop spans 17 amino acids. The junction had 15 bases not matched to a gene; V was cut back by 6 bases and J by 4 bases. The CDR3 is CASSLLGRAGYYNEQFF. CDR3 DNA: TGTGCCAGCAGCCTCCTGGGGCGAGCGGGATATTACAATGAGCAGTTCTTC.

This clonotype has just a few counts. This rearrangement joins TRBV7-6 to TRBJ2-1; 8 bases fit TRBD2. The J segment lost 7 bases and the V segment lost 2 bases, leaving 7 bases of the junction unmatched. Germline V gene sequence: CDR1 SGHVS, CDR2 FNYEAQ. There are 15 residues in the CDR3. CDR3 coding DNA: TGTGCCAGCAGCTTATTGTCGGGGGGGAATAATGAGCAGTTCTTC. It specifies CASSLLSGGNNEQFF.

This clonotype has at least ten counts. The rearrangement uses TRBV20-1 and TRBJ1-2, with TRBD1 matching over 7 bases. V gave up 0 bases and J gave up 5 bases; unmatched junction bases: 6. Germline V gives CDR1 DFQATT, CDR2 SNEGSKA (reference sequence). The CDR3 totals 14 residues. CDR3 sequence: CSARDLHRGYGYTF. DNA for the CDR3: TGCAGTGCTAGAGACTTACACAGGGGTTATGGCTACACCTTC.

The chain uses TRBV25-1 and TRBJ2-2, with 10 bases identical to TRBD1. The V and J ends lost 7 bases and 3 bases, in that order; junction bases with no gene match: 11. Germline V lookup: CDR1 MGHDK, CDR2 SYGVNS. The CDR3 is 17 amino acids. CDR3 region: CASTPSPGQGHTGELFF. The CDR3 region has the DNA TGTGCCAGCACCCCATCCCCGGGACAGGGGCACACCGGGGAGCTGTTTTTT.

This clonotype was picked up a small number of times. The chain couples TRBV19 to TRBJ1-5; 7 bases are a match to TRBD1. CDR1 is LNHDA, CDR2 SQIVND, per germline (reference sequence). V was pared by 8 bases and J by 5 bases, with 12 bases of the junction left unmatched. The CDR3 contains 15 residues. The DNA of the CDR3 is TGTGCCAGTCGTGCTCGAGGGGACAGTTATCAGCCCCAGCATTTT. As protein: CASRARGDSYQPQHF.

This clonotype appeared many times. The V gene is TRBV14, the J gene TRBJ1-2; D is ambiguous. The CDR3 loop spans 13 amino acids. The V gene lost 5 bases and the J gene lost 8 bases, with 15 bases spanning the gap. Germline loops: CDR1 SGHDN, CDR2 FVKESK. For the CDR3, the DNA is TGTGCCAGCAGCTTTTCTAGGTTGGAGGGCTACACCTTC. It encodes CASSFSRLEGYTF.

The table lists this clonotype with a few counts. Sequence at one end of the junction differs from germline and may be a read error. The rearrangement uses TRBV7-6 and TRBJ2-5, with D maybe TRBD2 (5 bases). The CDR3 spans 11 residues. Germline V gives CDR1 SGHVS, CDR2 FNYEAQ. Here the CDR3 reads CASSLAVTQYF. As DNA, the CDR3 is TGTGCCAGCAGCCTAGCCGTGACCCAGTACTTC.

This clonotype was counted a few times. This chain links TRBV6-1 with TRBJ1-5; 8 bases fit TRBD1. V gave up 4 bases and J gave up 4 bases; unmatched junction bases: 9. This CDR3 is built from 16 residues. Germline loops: CDR1 MNHNS, CDR2 SASEGT. CDR3 bases: TGTGCCAGCAGTGCCGAGGACAGGGTGGGAAATCAGCCCCAGCATTTT. Translated, it gives CASSAEDRVGNQPQHF.

This clonotype has just a few counts. The gene calls are TRBV6-2 or TRBV6-3 and TRBJ1-1; D ambiguous. Germline-derived CDR1 and CDR2 are MNHEY and SVGEGT. Trimming took off 4 bases at V and 6 bases at J, with 21 bases between the two ends. The CDR3 sequence is 16 residues long. DNA for the CDR3: TGTGCCAGCAGTTCACAAGCGGAGGGTGTACGAGCTGAAGCTTTCTTT. Translation gives CASSSQAEGVRAEAFF.

This clonotype has only a few counts. The V and J genes are TRBV11-3 and TRBJ1-1; TRBD1 agrees at 7 bases. Unmatched junction bases numbered 11, after V lost 3 bases and J lost 1 base. Germline CDR1 reads SGHNT; CDR2 reads YENEEA. The CDR3 has 17 residues. CDR3 in amino acids: CASSFLRDRPQNTEAFF. The CDR3, as DNA: TGTGCCAGCAGCTTCCTCCGGGACAGACCCCAGAACACTGAAGCTTTCTTT.

This clonotype came up many times. This rearrangement joins TRBV12-3 or TRBV12-4 to TRBJ1-2, with 8 bases that match TRBD1. The CDR3 extends over 15 amino acids. V lost 7 bases to trimming and J lost 8 bases; unmatched junction nucleotides: 15. Here the CDR3 reads CASTLGAGGSRGYTF. Here the CDR3 DNA reads TGTGCCAGCACCCTGGGGGCAGGGGGCTCTCGCGGCTACACCTTC.

This clonotype was counted between two and nine times. The V call is TRBV29-1, the J call TRBJ1-5; possible D gene TRBD1, 5 bases. The CDR3 spans 13 residues. The germline gives CDR1 SQVTM, CDR2 ANQGSEA. Trimming cost V 5 bases and J 7 bases, with 15 bases left between them. Written as DNA, the CDR3 is TGCAGCGTTTTGACGGGGGGGAACCAGCCCCAGCATTTT. Encoded protein: CSVLTGGNQPQHF. The complete variable domain, with remaining parts taken from reference TRBV29-1 and TRBJ1-5, reads SAVISQKPSRDICQRGTSLTIQCQVDSQVTMMFWYRQQPGQSLTLIATANQGSEATYESGFVIDKFPISRPNLTFSTLTVSNMSPEDSSIYLCSVLTGGNQPQHFGDGTRLSIL.

The rearrangement links TRBV30 to TRBJ1-5; possible D gene TRBD1, 5 bases. Trimming removed 1 base from V and 6 bases from J, with 10 bases in between. Germline V CDR1 and CDR2: GTSNPN, SVGIG (reference sequence). This CDR3 contains 13 residues. Here the CDR3 reads CAWSAGGGQPQHF. DNA for the CDR3: TGTGCCTGGAGTGCTGGGGGTGGTCAGCCCCAGCATTTT.

V gene TRBV19 combines with J gene TRBJ1-5; D call uncertain. With 6 bases removed from V and 0 bases from J, the gap between germline ends came to 21 bases. The CDR3 runs 18 residues. Germline values: CDR1 LNHDA, CDR2 SQIVND (reference sequence). The CDR3 bases are TGTGCCAGTAGACCCTTATGGGCCGTAGACCTTAGCAATCAGCCCCAGCATTTT. Translation gives CASRPLWAVDLSNQPQHF. The full variable domain, rest sourced from reference TRBV19 and TRBJ1-5, is DGGITQSPKYLFRKEGQNVTLSCEQNLNHDAMYWYRQDPGQGLRLIYYSQIVNDFQKGDIAEGYSVSREKKESFPLTVTSAQKNPTAFYLCASRPLWAVDLSNQPQHFGDGTRLSIL.

This clonotype was observed at least ten times. The chain has TRBV9 and TRBJ1-1; D possibly corresponds to TRBD1 (6 bases). Germline CDR1 reads SGDLS; CDR2 reads YYNGEE. The CDR3 totals 14 residues. Trimming took off 4 bases at V and 2 bases at J, with 12 bases between the two ends. The chain's CDR3 is CASSLGGYNTEAFF. The CDR3 DNA reads TGTGCCAGCAGCCTGGGGGGCTATAACACTGAAGCTTTCTTT.

The chain is built from TRBV12-3 or TRBV12-4 and TRBJ1-5, with D unresolved. This CDR3 has 14 amino acids. Deletions cut 2 bases from V and 7 bases from J, with 12 bases between. CDR3 nucleotides: TGTGCCAGCAGTTTAAATGGGGAGAGGCAGCCCCAGCATTTT. Its protein is CASSLNGERQPQHF.

This clonotype was counted a few times. V and J are TRBV6-2 or TRBV6-3 and TRBJ2-7, with 8 bases matching TRBD2. The CDR3 consists of 15 residues. The V segment lost 10 bases and the J segment 6 bases; nucleotides outside the gene matches: 17. Per germline, CDR1 MNHEY and CDR2 SVGEGT. Written as DNA, the CDR3 is TGTGCCACGACGGATGGGAGCGGGAGTAGGAGCGAGCAGTACTTC. Its protein product is CATTDGSGSRSEQYF.

This clonotype turned up a few times. The genes are TRBV5-4 and TRBJ1-1, with TRBD1 matching over 10 bases. Trimming cost V 0 bases and J 5 bases; bases outside gene matches: 7. Germline assignment: CDR1 SGHNT and CDR2 YYREEE (reference sequence). The CDR3 is made up of 16 amino acids. Here the CDR3 reads CASSLGGDRGYTEAFF. The CDR3 DNA follows: TGTGCCAGCAGCTTGGGAGGGGACAGGGGATATACTGAAGCTTTCTTT.

This clonotype was seen more than once but under ten times. The chain has TRBV24-1 and TRBJ2-1, with D possibly TRBD1 on 6 matching bases. V was clipped by 10 bases and J by 4 bases, with 19 bases between them. CDR3 length: 15 residues. The germline CDR1 and CDR2 sequences are KGHDR and SFDVKD. The CDR3 protein is CATQPLGAKYNEQFF. The CDR3 nucleotides are TGTGCCACTCAACCATTGGGGGCAAAGTACAATGAGCAGTTCTTC.